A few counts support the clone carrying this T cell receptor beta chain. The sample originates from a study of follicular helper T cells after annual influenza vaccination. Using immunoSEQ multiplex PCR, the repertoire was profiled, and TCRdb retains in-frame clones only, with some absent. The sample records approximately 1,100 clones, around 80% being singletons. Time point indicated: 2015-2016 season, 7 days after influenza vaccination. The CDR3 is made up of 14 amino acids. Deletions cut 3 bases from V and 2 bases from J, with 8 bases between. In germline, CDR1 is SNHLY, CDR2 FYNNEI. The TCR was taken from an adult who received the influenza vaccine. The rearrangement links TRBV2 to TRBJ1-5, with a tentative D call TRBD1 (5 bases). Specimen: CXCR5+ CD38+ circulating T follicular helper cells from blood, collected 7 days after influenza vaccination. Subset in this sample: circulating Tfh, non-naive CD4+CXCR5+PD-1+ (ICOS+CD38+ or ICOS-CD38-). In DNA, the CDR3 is TGTGCCAGCAGTGACCAACAGGGCAATCAGCCCCAGCATTTT. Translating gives CASSDQQGNQPQHF.